A selection of T cell receptor beta chains follows, all from one sample in a study of graft-versus-host responses after intestinal transplantation. Measured with immunoSEQ multiplex PCR; TCRdb has only the in-frame clones, and not every one. The sample yields tens of thousands of clones, around 96% seen once. This sample comprised PBMCs, obtained 16 days after intestinal transplant. The receptors shown here come from a human patient who received an intestinal transplant, so some T cells may come from the graft donor. CDR3s include the opening cysteine and the closing phenylalanine or tryptophan. A D gene is named only where the DNA matches it firmly. For some rows the clone size is stated as once, few or many, or as a class when expanded; others skip it.

TRBD2 - TRBJ2-2 TRBV19 CASRSGGLGTGELFF TGTGCCAGTAGGAGCGGGGGGTTGGGTACCGGGGAGCTGTTTTTT
- - TRBJ1-5 TRBV18 CASSSKTGGGNQPQHF TGTGCCAGCTCATCAAAGACCGGGGGGGGCAATCAGCCCCAGCATTTT
- - TRBJ2-3 TRBV5-1 CASSSGRGGTDTQYF TGCGCCAGCAGCTCCGGTAGGGGGGGAACAGATACGCAGTATTTT
TRBD2 - TRBJ2-1 TRBV7-3 CASSLGLAGGNEQFF TGTGCCAGCAGCCTAGGACTAGCGGGAGGGAATGAGCAGTTCTTC
- - TRBJ1-1 TRBV5-4 CASSLRGTEAFF TGTGCCAGCAGCTTGAGGGGGACTGAAGCTTTCTTT
- - TRBJ1-2 TRBV6-5 CASSYEGRNPYGYTF TGTGCCAGCAGTTACGAGGGGCGGAATCCCTATGGCTACACCTTC
- - TRBJ2-1 TRBV14 CASSEIELEQFF TGTGCCAGCAGCGAAATAGAGTTAGAGCAGTTCTTC
- - TRBJ1-1 TRBV4-1 CASSQVFGVPNTEAFF TGCGCCAGCAGCCAAGTTTTCGGAGTACCGAACACTGAAGCTTTCTTT
TRBD1 once TRBJ1-2 TRBV4-3 CASSHRQGNGGYTF TGCGCCAGCAGCCACCGACAGGGGAACGGTGGCTACACCTTC
- - TRBJ1-2 TRBV23-1 CASQQGSRSGDYGYTF TGCGCCAGCCAACAAGGGAGTCGGTCAGGAGACTATGGCTACACCTTC
TRBD1 - TRBJ1-2 TRBV2 CASSDTGGYGYTF TGTGCCAGCAGTGATACAGGGGGCTATGGCTACACCTTC
- - TRBJ2-7 TRBV28 CASSLPGTFGGSYEQYF TGTGCCAGCAGTTTACCCGGGACCTTCGGGGGTTCCTACGAGCAGTACTTC
- - TRBJ2-7 TRBV7-2 CASSRPSGRYEQYF TGTGCCAGCAGCCGCCCGTCGGGGCGCTACGAGCAGTACTTC
- - TRBJ2-2 TRBV6-4 CASSEDNTGELFF TGTGCCAGCAGTGAGGACAACACCGGGGAGCTGTTTTTT
- - TRBJ2-5 TRBV14 CASSQEAPRTSQETQYF TGTGCCAGCAGCCAAGAAGCTCCCCGGACAAGTCAAGAGACCCAGTACTTC
- - TRBJ2-3 TRBV6-5 CASSSPDTQYF TGTGCCAGCAGTTCCCCAGATACGCAGTATTTT
- - TRBJ1-5 TRBV28 CASTLVVRSNQPQHF TGTGCCAGCACCCTAGTGGTGCGTAGCAATCAGCCCCAGCATTTT
- - TRBJ2-2 TRBV27 CASSLFSGANTGELFF TGTGCCAGCAGTTTATTTAGCGGTGCGAACACCGGGGAGCTGTTTTTT
- - TRBJ2-3 TRBV1 CTSSQARGSKGTDTQYF TGCACCAGCAGCCAAGCCCGGGGGTCTAAGGGGACAGATACGCAGTATTTT
- - TRBJ2-7 TRBV25-1 CASSDWGETYEQYF TGTGCCAGCAGTGATTGGGGGGAAACCTACGAGCAGTACTTC
TRBD1 - TRBJ1-1 TRBV6-5 CASSSDRANTEAFF TGTGCCAGCAGTTCTGACAGGGCAAACACTGAAGCTTTCTTT
- once TRBJ2-5 TRBV19 CASSLQVRAQETQYF TGTGCCAGTAGTCTCCAGGTCAGGGCGCAAGAGACCCAGTACTTC
- - TRBJ2-7 TRBV5-3 CARSMGGRVYYEQYF TGTGCCAGAAGTATGGGGGGCAGGGTTTACTACGAGCAGTACTTC
- - TRBJ1-4 TRBV19 CASSMRVRPSNEKLFF TGTGCCAGTAGTATGAGGGTACGACCTTCTAATGAAAAACTGTTTTTT
TRBD1 - TRBJ2-6 TRBV4-1 CASSQPTGAGANVLTF TGCGCCAGCAGCCAACCTACAGGGGCTGGGGCCAACGTCCTGACTTTC
TRBD2 - TRBJ2-3 TRBV9 CASSVASGSPDTQYF TGTGCCAGCAGCGTAGCGAGCGGGAGCCCAGATACGCAGTATTTT
TRBD1 - TRBJ1-5 TRBV19 CASSIDDREYQPQHF TGTGCCAGTAGTATAGACGACAGGGAATATCAGCCCCAGCATTTT
- - TRBJ2-7 TRBV4-1 CASSQDGREAYEQYF TGCGCCAGCAGCCAAGATGGACGTGAGGCCTACGAGCAGTACTTC
TRBD2 - TRBJ2-7 TRBV7-6 CASTMDSGSYEQYF TGTGCCAGCACCATGGATAGCGGGAGCTACGAGCAGTACTTC
TRBD2 - TRBJ2-1 TRBV27 CASSLRREVYNEQFF TGTGCCAGCAGTTTGAGGCGGGAGGTATACAATGAGCAGTTCTTC
- - TRBJ1-4 TRBV25-1 CASRGAGQYSEKLFF TGTGCCAGCAGGGGGGCTGGACAGTATAGCGAAAAACTGTTTTTT
TRBD1 - TRBJ2-7 TRBV29-1 CSVESPRTGDYEQYF TGCAGCGTTGAATCCCCAAGGACAGGGGACTACGAGCAGTACTTC
- - TRBJ1-1 TRBV7-6 CASSLRGTEAFF TGTGCCAGCAGCCTTCGGGGTACTGAAGCTTTCTTT
TRBD2 once TRBJ2-5 TRBV28 CASSSRGAGGPETQYF TGTGCCAGCAGCTCCCGAGGAGCGGGAGGTCCGGAGACCCAGTACTTC
- - TRBJ1-3 TRBV7-6 CASSPALGYSGNTIYF TGTGCCAGCAGCCCCGCCCTGGGTTACTCTGGAAACACCATATATTTT
- - TRBJ2-7 TRBV30 CAWTPNVGWEQYF TGTGCCTGGACCCCAAACGTGGGATGGGAGCAGTACTTC
- - TRBJ2-1 TRBV28 CASSWGSSYNEQFF TGTGCCAGCAGTTGGGGGAGCTCCTACAATGAGCAGTTCTTC